These 20 T cell receptor beta chains were sequenced from one sample in a study of blood T cell repertoires in COVID-19. The assay was immunoSEQ multiplex PCR, and TCRdb's table has in-frame clones only and misses some. The sample lists approximately 150,000 clones, approximately 80% occurring once. Sequencing was performed on peripheral blood. The receptors come from a human donor in a cohort sampled during active COVID-19.

The J gene is TRBJ1-2, the V gene TRBV12-3 or TRBV12-4; no clear D gene. CDR3 length equals 12 residues. Deletions cut 3 bases from V and 2 bases from J, with 4 bases between. CDR3 DNA sequence: TGTGCCAGCAGTTTCGGGAACTATGGCTACACCTTC. Amino acid sequence: CASSFGNYGYTF.

The V and J genes are TRBV28 and TRBJ2-5, with no clear D. Trimming pared 2 bases from V and 3 bases from J, leaving 7 bases between. Germline CDR1 reads MDHEN; CDR2 reads SYDVKM. The CDR3 runs 13 residues. CDR3 DNA sequence: TGTGCCAGCAGTTTACCCCCCAAAGAGACCCAGTACTTC. It specifies CASSLPPKETQYF. Combining the CDR3 with reference TRBV28 and TRBJ2-5 gives the whole variable domain DVKVTQSSRYLVKRTGEKVFLECVQDMDHENMFWYRQDPGLGLRLIYFSYDVKMKEKGDIPEGYSVSREKKERFSLILESASTNQTSMYLCASSLPPKETQYFGPGTRLLVL.

This sequence joins TRBV23-1 and TRBJ2-3; D is unresolved. TRBV23-1 is flagged as an ORF with uncertain function. Trimming pared 7 bases from V and 5 bases from J, leaving 7 bases between. CDR3 length equals 11 residues. The CDR3, as DNA: TGCGCCAGCACCCTCGGAGATACGCAGTATTTT. Residues: CASTLGDTQYF.

The V and J genes are TRBV11-2 and TRBJ2-7; possible D gene TRBD2, 6 bases. Trimming pared 1 base from V and 1 base from J, leaving 20 bases between. Germline lookup yields CDR1 SGHAT and CDR2 FQNNGV. The length of the CDR3 is 18 residues. The CDR3 sequence is CASSLVGVRLGGSYEQYF. For the CDR3, the DNA is TGTGCCAGCAGCTTAGTCGGGGTCAGACTAGGCGGATCCTACGAGCAGTACTTC.

V gene TRBV27 combines with J gene TRBJ2-7; D possibly corresponds to TRBD1 (6 bases). Germline V gene data show CDR1 as MNHEY and CDR2 as SMNVEV (reference sequence). The CDR3 loop spans 15 amino acids. Trimming took 2 bases from V and 0 from J, leaving 11 bases between them. CDR3 nucleotides: TGTGCCAGCAGTTTAGTGACAGGAAACTCCTACGAGCAGTACTTC. As protein: CASSLVTGNSYEQYF.

Points on this clone: Germline is not matched at one junction end, which may reflect a read error. This chain uses TRBV18 with TRBJ2-7; 9 nucleotides match TRBD2. The CDR3 runs to 15 residues. Germline CDR1 reads KGHSH; CDR2 reads LQKENI. CDR3: CASSPLAGSSYEQYF. As DNA, the CDR3 is TGTGCCAGCTCCCCACTAGCGGGCTCCTCCTACGAGCAGTACTTC.

The rearrangement links TRBV5-4 to TRBJ2-6; D not resolved. The germline V gene has CDR1 SGHNT and CDR2 YYREEE (reference sequence). V was shortened by 2 bases and J by 2 bases, with 8 bases between the two germline ends. The CDR3 extends over 15 amino acids. The DNA for the CDR3 is TGTGCCAGCAGCTTTCCGGGTGCTGGGGCCAACGTCCTGACTTTC. This gives the protein CASSFPGAGANVLTF.

V gene TRBV5-1 combines with J gene TRBJ2-7; 9 positions match TRBD1. After removal of 5 bases from V and 4 bases from J, the junction contained 7 bases not matched to a gene. Germline V gene sequence: CDR1 SGHRS, CDR2 YFSETQ. The CDR3 consists of 14 residues. The CDR3 reads CASRFGTGRYEQYF. The CDR3 nucleotides are TGCGCCAGCAGGTTCGGGACAGGGAGGTACGAGCAGTACTTC.

This clone was observed a handful of times. An end of the junction differs from the germline gene, which may be a read error. The chain uses TRBV11-1 and TRBJ2-7; TRBD2 agrees at 7 bases. This CDR3 is built from 12 residues. Germline assignment: CDR1 SGHAT and CDR2 FQDESV (reference sequence). The CDR3, as DNA: TGTGCCAGCAGCATAAACCCGGGACTACCTCACTTC. Its protein product is CASSINPGLPHF.

The chain joins TRBV15 to TRBJ2-1; 11 bases map to TRBD2. The CDR3 runs 17 residues. Trimming cost V 4 bases and J 5 bases; bases outside gene matches: 10. The germline V gene has CDR1 LNHNV and CDR2 YYDKDF (reference sequence). CDR3 coding DNA: TGTGCCACCAGCAAAATACTCGGGACTAGCGGCAACAATGAGCAGTTCTTC. It yields the protein CATSKILGTSGNNEQFF.

DNA of the CDR3: TGTGCCACCGGACAGGGGGCATTAGATACGCAGTATTTT. As protein: CATGQGALDTQYF. J is TRBJ2-3 and V is TRBV24-1; TRBD1 matches 11 bases. CDR3 length equals 13 residues. CDR1 KGHDR and CDR2 SFDVKD come from the germline V gene. The V segment lost 9 bases and the J segment 5 bases; nucleotides outside the gene matches: 3.

The CDR3 DNA follows: TGCGCCAGCAGCCAAGTGTTCGATGGACGGGGACTAGCGGGAAGATGGTCCTACGAGCAGTACTTC. Its translation: CASSQVFDGRGLAGRWSYEQYF. The rearrangement joins TRBV4-1 to TRBJ2-7; TRBD2 aligns across 13 bases. Germline lookup yields CDR1 MGHRA and CDR2 YSYEKL. The CDR3 has 22 residues. V was clipped by 1 base and J by 1 base; unmatched bases: 19.

The chain is built from TRBV7-3 and TRBJ2-7; 8 bases align to TRBD2. This CDR3 contains 16 residues. Germline V gene sequence: CDR1 SGHTA, CDR2 FQGTGA. Germline trimming cut 10 bases from V and 0 bases from J; bases unmatched to any gene: 14. The CDR3 loop reads CAISTSEGRISYEQYF. DNA of the CDR3: TGTGCCATTTCGACTAGCGAGGGGAGAATCTCCTACGAGCAGTACTTC.

The V gene is TRBV28, the J gene TRBJ2-7; 7 bases align to TRBD2. V lost 2 bases, J lost 6 bases, and 10 bases stayed unmatched. Germline V gene sequence: CDR1 MDHEN, CDR2 SYDVKM. The CDR3 has 15 residues. CDR3 sequence (DNA): TGTGCCAGCAGTTTAGATGGACTAGGAGTTGCCGAGCAGTACTTC. Its protein product is CASSLDGLGVAEQYF.

This chain connects TRBV3-1 (or the pseudogene TRBV3-2) to TRBJ2-6; 12 nucleotides agree with TRBD1. Per germline, CDR1 LGHDT and CDR2 YNNKEL (reference sequence). Unmatched junction bases numbered 9, after V lost 2 bases and J lost 4 bases. The CDR3 is made up of 19 amino acids. In DNA form, the CDR3 reads TGTGCCAGCAGCCAACGCTACCGGGACAGGGGGCCGGGGGCCAACGTCCTGACTTTC. Its protein product is CASSQRYRDRGPGANVLTF.

To note about this clone: Other nucleotide sequences in the sample specify the same CDR3. This chain connects TRBV5-1 to TRBJ2-3; 7 nucleotides line up with TRBD2. V shed 2 bases and J 3 bases; nucleotides not matched to a gene: 0. The CDR3 is made up of 13 amino acids. Germline loops: CDR1 SGHRS, CDR2 YFSETQ. The CDR3 is CASSLAGTDTQYF. The CDR3 nucleotides read TGCGCCAGCAGCTTAGCGGGAACAGATACGCAGTATTTT. The full variable domain, completed using reference TRBV5-1 and TRBJ2-3, is KAGVTQTPRYLIKTRGQQVTLSCSPISGHRSVSWYQQTPGQGLQFLFEYFSETQRNKGNFPGRFSGRQFSNSRSEMNVSTLELGDSALYLCASSLAGTDTQYFGPGTRLTVL.

This chain uses TRBV19 with TRBJ2-7; TRBD2 matches 9 bases. The CDR3 sequence is 15 residues long. The V gene end was trimmed by 4 bases and the J gene end by 3 bases; junction bases not matched to a gene: 7. CDR1 is LNHDA and CDR2 is SQIVND in the germline V gene (reference sequence). The CDR3 is CASSTGTSSYYEQYF. The CDR3 coding sequence is TGTGCCAGTAGTACCGGGACTAGCAGTTACTACGAGCAGTACTTC.

The V and J genes are TRBV7-2 and TRBJ1-2; D is possibly TRBD1 (5 bases). V dropped 1 base and J dropped 5 bases, with 8 bases sitting between them. Germline values: CDR1 SGHTA, CDR2 FQGNSA. The CDR3 loop spans 13 amino acids. CDR3 bases: TGTGCCAGCAGCTTAGGCAGGGATTATGGCTACACCTTC. This sequence encodes CASSLGRDYGYTF. Supplemented by reference TRBV7-2 and TRBJ1-2, the full variable domain reads GAGVSQSPSNKVTEKGKDVELRCDPISGHTALYWYRQSLGQGLEFLIYFQGNSAPDKSGLPSDRFSAERTGGSVSTLTIQRTQQEDSAVYLCASSLGRDYGYTFGSGTRLTVV.

The chain recombines TRBV10-1 with TRBJ1-2; a weak D match, TRBD1 (5 bases). Deletions cut 3 bases from V and 2 bases from J, with 10 bases between. CDR1 WNHNN and CDR2 SYGVQD come from the germline V gene (reference sequence). The CDR3 consists of 14 residues. CDR3 DNA sequence: TGCGCCAGCAGTGAACAGGAATCCAACTATGGCTACACCTTC. It codes for CASSEQESNYGYTF.

The chain carries TRBV20-1 and TRBJ2-7; D gene uncertain. Per germline, CDR1 DFQATT and CDR2 SNEGSKA (reference sequence). V dropped 3 bases and J dropped 5 bases, with 14 bases sitting between them. The CDR3 sequence is 13 residues long. The DNA of the CDR3 is TGCAGTGCTAGTAGTGGAGCACGAAACGAGCAGTACTTC. It specifies CSASSGARNEQYF.